The rows below give T cell receptor beta chains drawn from one sample of a study of blood T cell repertoires in COVID-19. TCRdb's copy holds only in-frame clones and misses some; the assay was immunoSEQ multiplex PCR. The table records tens of thousands of clones, under 90% of them present only once. Source material: peripheral blood. These receptors were taken from a human donor in a cohort sampled during active COVID-19. Each CDR3 is given with its conserved first and last residue. The order of the fields is clone size, J gene, V gene, D gene, CDR3 DNA, CDR3 protein. The D gene is left open where the match is weak. The size entry is marked missing in some rows and otherwise reads once, few, many or a size class.

clone size: .; J gene: TRBJ2-5; V gene: TRBV7-8; D gene: .; CDR3 DNA: TGTGCCAGCAGAACACAGGGAGAGACCCAGTACTTC; CDR3 protein: CASRTQGETQYF
clone size: .; J gene: TRBJ2-1; V gene: TRBV6-1; D gene: TRBD2; CDR3 DNA: TGTGCCAGCAGTGAACCTAGCGGTAATGAGCAGTTCTTC; CDR3 protein: CASSEPSGNEQFF
clone size: .; J gene: TRBJ2-5; V gene: TRBV5-1; D gene: .; CDR3 DNA: TGCGCCAGCAGCCCTAACGGGCTAGCGTTAGAGACCCAGTACTTC; CDR3 protein: CASSPNGLALETQYF
clone size: .; J gene: TRBJ1-5; V gene: TRBV6-1; D gene: .; CDR3 DNA: TGTGCCAGCAGTGACGAGAATTATAGCAATCAGCCCCAGCATTTT; CDR3 protein: CASSDENYSNQPQHF
clone size: .; J gene: TRBJ2-1; V gene: TRBV25-1; D gene: .; CDR3 DNA: TGTGCCAGCAGTGAAAGGGGGGGTAGGAATGAGCAGTTCTTC; CDR3 protein: CASSERGGRNEQFF
clone size: .; J gene: TRBJ2-7; V gene: TRBV5-1; D gene: TRBD1; CDR3 DNA: TGCGCCAGCAGCACGGGACAGGCTACCTACGAGCAGTACTTC; CDR3 protein: CASSTGQATYEQYF
clone size: .; J gene: TRBJ2-1; V gene: TRBV19; D gene: TRBD2; CDR3 DNA: TGTGCCAGTAGTATAGATCGAGCTAGCGGGAGCGGTGAGCAGTTCTTC; CDR3 protein: CASSIDRASGSGEQFF
clone size: .; J gene: TRBJ2-5; V gene: TRBV5-4; D gene: .; CDR3 DNA: TGTGCCAGCATTGGTGGGGGGGAGACCCAGTACTTC; CDR3 protein: CASIGGGETQYF
clone size: .; J gene: TRBJ2-7; V gene: TRBV4-1; D gene: .; CDR3 DNA: TGCGCCAGCAGCCAAGATACAACCTACGAGCAGTACTTC; CDR3 protein: CASSQDTTYEQYF
clone size: once; J gene: TRBJ2-7; V gene: TRBV5-5; D gene: TRBD1; CDR3 DNA: TGTGCCAGCAGCTTTGCGACAGGGAGTATCTACGAGCAGTACTTC; CDR3 protein: CASSFATGSIYEQYF
clone size: .; J gene: TRBJ2-5; V gene: TRBV3-1/TRBV3-2; D gene: TRBD2; CDR3 DNA: TGTGCCAGCAGCCAGACTCTAGCGGGAGTAGGGGAGACCCAGTACTTC; CDR3 protein: CASSQTLAGVGETQYF
clone size: few; J gene: TRBJ2-5; V gene: TRBV4-2; D gene: TRBD2; CDR3 DNA: TGTGCCAGCAGCCAAGGATGGGCTAGCGGGGCTCAAGAGACCCAGTACTTC; CDR3 protein: CASSQGWASGAQETQYF
clone size: .; J gene: TRBJ2-1; V gene: TRBV6-1; D gene: TRBD2; CDR3 DNA: TGTGCCAGCAGTGACTGGACTAGCGGGGGGCCGGCCAACAATGAGCAGTTCTTC; CDR3 protein: CASSDWTSGGPANNEQFF
clone size: .; J gene: TRBJ2-7; V gene: TRBV28; D gene: .; CDR3 DNA: TGTGCCAGCAGTGCCTACACGGCCGGGGGCTACGAGCAGTACTTC; CDR3 protein: CASSAYTAGGYEQYF
clone size: .; J gene: TRBJ2-1; V gene: TRBV2; D gene: TRBD2; CDR3 DNA: TGTGCCAGCATCACCGGGACTAGGGATGGTGAGCAGTTCTTC; CDR3 protein: CASITGTRDGEQFF
clone size: .; J gene: TRBJ2-7; V gene: TRBV7-2; D gene: TRBD1; CDR3 DNA: TGTGCCAGCAGCCCGGGACAGCGCTACGAGCAGTACTTC; CDR3 protein: CASSPGQRYEQYF
clone size: .; J gene: TRBJ2-3; V gene: TRBV15; D gene: .; CDR3 DNA: TGTGCCACCAGCTCCAGACAAGACTTAGCGGATACGCAGTATTTT; CDR3 protein: CATSSRQDLADTQYF
clone size: .; J gene: TRBJ1-3; V gene: TRBV2; D gene: .; CDR3 DNA: TGTGCCAGCAGTGAGTGGGGGGTATCTGGAAACACCATATATTTT; CDR3 protein: CASSEWGVSGNTIYF
clone size: .; J gene: TRBJ1-1; V gene: TRBV5-4; D gene: .; CDR3 DNA: TGTGCCAGCAGCCCCCGAAGGACAAGGAACACTGAAGCTTTCTTT; CDR3 protein: CASSPRRTRNTEAFF
clone size: .; J gene: TRBJ1-4; V gene: TRBV3-1/TRBV3-2; D gene: .; CDR3 DNA: TGTGCCAGCAGCCAGACAGATGAAAAACTGTTTTTT; CDR3 protein: CASSQTDEKLFF
clone size: few; J gene: TRBJ1-5; V gene: TRBV4-2; D gene: .; CDR3 DNA: TGTGCCAGCAGCCCCTCGGACAGATATAGCAATCAGCCCCAGCATTTT; CDR3 protein: CASSPSDRYSNQPQHF
clone size: .; J gene: TRBJ2-5; V gene: TRBV5-1; D gene: TRBD1; CDR3 DNA: TGCGCCAGCAGCATATGGACAGGGAAGGAGACCCAGTACTTC; CDR3 protein: CASSIWTGKETQYF
clone size: .; J gene: TRBJ2-5; V gene: TRBV7-9; D gene: TRBD2; CDR3 DNA: TGTGCCAGCAGCTCCTACGGGACTAGCGGGAGGCTCCAAGAGACCCAGTACTTC; CDR3 protein: CASSSYGTSGRLQETQYF
clone size: .; J gene: TRBJ1-1; V gene: TRBV25-1; D gene: .; CDR3 DNA: TGTGCCAGCTTGCCCTATGCGAACACTGAAGCTTTCTTT; CDR3 protein: CASLPYANTEAFF
clone size: .; J gene: TRBJ1-1; V gene: TRBV7-9; D gene: .; CDR3 DNA: TGTGCCAGCAGCATCCGGACACCCATGAACACTGAAGCTTTCTTT; CDR3 protein: CASSIRTPMNTEAFF
clone size: .; J gene: TRBJ1-5; V gene: TRBV19; D gene: TRBD1; CDR3 DNA: TGTGCCGTCTCCTCCGGGACAGATAGCAATCAGCCCCAGCATTTT; CDR3 protein: CAVSSGTDSNQPQHF
clone size: .; J gene: TRBJ2-2; V gene: TRBV7-7; D gene: .; CDR3 DNA: TGTGCCAGCAGCTCGCGGACAGAGTACACCGGGGAGCTGTTTTTT; CDR3 protein: CASSSRTEYTGELFF
clone size: once; J gene: TRBJ2-3; V gene: TRBV10-3; D gene: .; CDR3 DNA: TGTGCCATCGGAGGGGACCCGCCCCAAAATACGCAGTATTTT; CDR3 protein: CAIGGDPPQNTQYF
clone size: .; J gene: TRBJ2-3; V gene: TRBV5-1; D gene: .; CDR3 DNA: TGCGCCAGCAGCTTCGTGGGGCGAAGCACAGATACGCAGTATTTT; CDR3 protein: CASSFVGRSTDTQYF
clone size: few; J gene: TRBJ2-2; V gene: TRBV9; D gene: .; CDR3 DNA: TGTGCCAGCAGCATACGGACATGGGGCAACACCGGGGAGCTGTTTTTT; CDR3 protein: CASSIRTWGNTGELFF
clone size: .; J gene: TRBJ2-1; V gene: TRBV12-3/TRBV12-4; D gene: .; CDR3 DNA: TGTGCCAGCAGTAACAGGGAGGGAAATGAGCAGTTCTTC; CDR3 protein: CASSNREGNEQFF